These 26 T cell receptor beta chains were sequenced from one sample in a study of T cell repertoires in cytomegalovirus infection. TCRdb processed the reads anew with MiXCR; each CDR3 protein has one entry. Of about 240,000 distinct CDR3 sequences in the sample, 6.5% were seen once. Sequencing was carried out using PBMCs. The receptors originated from a human donor in good health (CMV status not recorded). Some clones in this sample may be carry-over from other donors' samples.

The table lists this clonotype with many counts. The chain couples TRBV11-1 to TRBJ1-2; D is ambiguous. CDR3 size: 14 residues. Germline V gene data show CDR1 as SGHAT and CDR2 as FQDESV (reference sequence). V lost 2 bases to trimming and J lost 8 bases, with 15 bases between them. The CDR3 bases are TGTGCCAGCAGCTTAACTTCCAGTTCACGAGGCTACACCTTC. Protein sequence: CASSLTSSSRGYTF.

This clonotype was recorded many times. This sequence joins TRBV5-1 and TRBJ2-7, with 7 positions matching TRBD1. CDR3 size: 13 residues. The germline CDR1 and CDR2 sequences are SGHRS and YFSETQ. The V gene end was trimmed by 3 bases and the J gene end by 5 bases; junction bases not matched to a gene: 5. CDR3 amino acids: CASSSIQGNEQYF. The CDR3 DNA follows: TGCGCCAGCAGCTCCATACAGGGGAACGAGCAGTACTTC.

This clonotype was detected many times. The gene calls are TRBV5-6 and TRBJ1-1, with TRBD1 as a possible D gene (5 bases). The ends were cut back, 3 bases at V and 5 bases at J, with 8 bases in the middle. The CDR3 is 12 amino acids. Germline lookup yields CDR1 SGHDT and CDR2 YYEEEE. The CDR3, as DNA: TGTGCCAGCAGCTGGGGGGGGACTGAAGCTTTCTTT. It translates to CASSWGGTEAFF. The entire variable domain, with the rest obtained from reference TRBV5-6 and TRBJ1-1, is as follows: DAGVTQSPTHLIKTRGQQVTLRCSPKSGHDTVSWYQQALGQGPQFIFQYYEEEERQRGNFPDRFSGHQFPNYSSELNVNALLLGDSALYLCASSWGGTEAFFGQGTRLTVV.

This clonotype was detected many times. The chain recombines TRBV6-1 with TRBJ1-1; D remains ambiguous. This CDR3 is built from 13 residues. Trimming cost V 6 bases and J 1 base, with 9 bases left between them. Germline CDR1 MNHNS, CDR2 SASEGT. For the CDR3, the DNA is TGTGCCAGCAGATACAGAGAGAACACTGAAGCTTTCTTT. Amino acid sequence: CASRYRENTEAFF.

This clonotype was observed at least ten times. V and J are TRBV14 and TRBJ2-1; D is undetermined. Per germline, CDR1 SGHDN and CDR2 FVKESK. This CDR3 has 13 residues. V was cut by 1 base and J by 3 bases, with 4 bases left in between. The CDR3 is CASSQGRYNEQFF. The CDR3 DNA is TGTGCCAGCAGCCAAGGGCGCTACAATGAGCAGTTCTTC.

This clonotype was detected ten times or more. The V call is TRBV5-6, the J call TRBJ1-2; tentatively, D is TRBD1 (6 bases). Trimming removed 6 bases at V and 2 bases at J, with 11 bases between. The CDR3 contains 13 residues. Germline CDR1 is SGHDT and CDR2 is YYEEEE. This chain's CDR3 is CASTFTGNYGYTF. CDR3 DNA: TGTGCCAGCACATTCACAGGGAACTATGGCTACACCTTC.

This clonotype was counted ten times or more. The chain uses TRBV6-2 or TRBV6-3 and TRBJ2-1, with a tentative D call TRBD1 (5 bases). The CDR3 has 16 residues. The germline CDR1 and CDR2 sequences are MNHEY and SVGEGT. The germline V and J ends were trimmed by 2 bases and 0 bases, with 11 bases remaining between them. CDR3 sequence reads: CASSYLGQVSYNEQFF. The CDR3 DNA is TGTGCCAGCAGTTACCTGGGGCAGGTCTCCTACAATGAGCAGTTCTTC.

In its sample, this clonotype was seen many times. The chain couples TRBV12-3 or TRBV12-4 to TRBJ2-3, with 8 bases aligning to TRBD2. V was pared by 10 bases and J by 4 bases, with 10 bases of the junction left unmatched. CDR3 length: 14 residues. The CDR3 DNA follows: TGTGCCACCGAATCGGGGGGGCAAGCAGATACGCAGTATTTT. Encoded protein: CATESGGQADTQYF.

Sample share makes this clonotype medium-sized. The gene calls are TRBV7-2 and TRBJ2-7; weak D call: TRBD2 (6 bases). Trimming shortened V by 4 bases and J by 0 bases, and 10 bases separated the two germline ends. Per the germline V gene, CDR1 is SGHTA and CDR2 is FQGNSA. The CDR3 runs to 14 residues. The chain's CDR3 is CASSSDGSSYEQYF. The CDR3 region has the DNA TGTGCCAGCAGCTCCGACGGGAGCTCCTACGAGCAGTACTTC.

This clonotype occurred many times. DNA of the CDR3: TGTGCCAGCAGCCATGCCGGGACGCCCGAAAAACTGTTTTTT. It encodes CASSHAGTPEKLFF. This chain joins TRBV4-2 and TRBJ1-4; TRBD1 is a possible D gene (5 bases). V lost 3 bases and J lost 8, with 13 bases in between. This CDR3 contains 14 residues. CDR1 and CDR2 (germline): LGHNA, YNFKEQ.

At least ten counts were recorded for this clonotype. The chain recombines TRBV5-1 with TRBJ1-1, with a possible D match to TRBD1 (6 bases). The CDR3 contains 13 residues. V lost 3 bases to trimming and J lost 0 bases, with 6 bases between them. The germline gives CDR1 SGHRS, CDR2 YFSETQ. The CDR3 sequence: CASSWDMNTEAFF. In DNA, the CDR3 is TGCGCCAGCAGCTGGGACATGAACACTGAAGCTTTCTTT.

This clonotype was observed at least ten times. The chain combines TRBV20-1 with TRBJ2-3; maybe TRBD2 (6 bases). This CDR3 is 13 amino acids long. Germline CDR1 is DFQATT and CDR2 is SNEGSKA (reference sequence). Trimming removed 5 bases at V and 10 bases at J, with 19 bases between. The CDR3 is CSALRDSLEPQYF. CDR3 coding DNA: TGCAGTGCTTTGAGGGACTCGTTAGAACCGCAGTATTTT.

At least ten counts were recorded for this clonotype. The chain has TRBV7-2 and TRBJ2-5, with D possibly being TRBD1 (6 bases). Trimming left V 4 bases short and J 3 bases short, with 9 bases between. There are 13 residues in the CDR3. Per the germline V gene, CDR1 is SGHTA and CDR2 is FQGNSA. The chain's CDR3 is CASSSGQKETQYF. The DNA of the CDR3 is TGTGCCAGCAGCTCCGGACAGAAAGAGACCCAGTACTTC.

In this sample, this clonotype turned up many times. CDR3 DNA sequence: TGCAGTGCTAGAGTCCTAGCGCAGAATTCCTACAATGAGCAGTTCTTC. Translated, it gives CSARVLAQNSYNEQFF. The chain has TRBV20-1 and TRBJ2-1; TRBD2 is a possible D gene (6 bases). V lost 1 base and J 1 base, leaving 14 bases between the germline ends. Germline values: CDR1 DFQATT, CDR2 SNEGSKA (reference sequence). The CDR3 runs 16 residues.

Ten or more counts support this clonotype. The chain has TRBV4-2 and TRBJ1-1; D is unresolved. Trimming took 0 bases from V and 1 from J, leaving 6 bases between them. CDR1 is LGHNA, CDR2 YNFKEQ, per germline. This CDR3 is 14 amino acids long. The CDR3 DNA reads as TGTGCCAGCAGCCAAGAAATCACGAACACTGAAGCTTTCTTT. Translation: CASSQEITNTEAFF.

In its sample, this clonotype was seen many times. This sequence joins TRBV19 and TRBJ2-7; 14 nucleotides line up with TRBD2. The CDR3 extends over 15 amino acids. Germline-derived CDR1 and CDR2 are LNHDA and SQIVND (reference sequence). With V trimmed by 1 base and J by 6 bases, 2 bases remained unmatched. The CDR3 nucleotides are TGTGCCAGTAGTATAGCGGGACTAGCGGGGGCCGAGCAGTACTTC. Encoded protein: CASSIAGLAGAEQYF.

This clonotype was counted ten times or more. The genes are TRBV11-2 and TRBJ2-3; D call uncertain. Germline V CDR1 and CDR2: SGHAT, FQNNGV. The CDR3 covers 15 residues. Trimming left V 4 bases short and J 2 bases short, with 13 bases between. The CDR3, as DNA: TGTGCCAGCAGCTCTGGTTGGGGTCCCACAGATACGCAGTATTTT. This translates into CASSSGWGPTDTQYF.

This clonotype was seen repeatedly, ten times or more. The rearrangement joins TRBV24-1 to TRBJ2-1, with 7 bases identical to TRBD2. The V segment lost 4 bases and the J segment 6 bases; nucleotides outside the gene matches: 14. Looked up from germline, CDR1 is KGHDR and CDR2 is SFDVKD. This CDR3 spans 17 amino acids. CDR3 in DNA: TGTGCCACCAGTGACCCTTCTAGCGGAGCCCAATTCAATGAGCAGTTCTTC. It translates to CATSDPSSGAQFNEQFF.

This clonotype occurred many times. V is TRBV6-6 and J is TRBJ1-1; TRBD1 matches at 12 bases. The V gene end was trimmed by 6 bases and the J gene end by 6 bases; junction bases not matched to a gene: 14. Per germline, CDR1 MNHNY and CDR2 SVGAGI (reference sequence). There are 17 residues in the CDR3. The CDR3 DNA follows: TGTGCCAGCAGCCATCCGGGACAGGGGGCGCGGAGGGCTGAAGCTTTCTTT. It is translated as CASSHPGQGARRAEAFF.

This sequence joins TRBV6-2 or TRBV6-3 and TRBJ2-3, with D possibly matching TRBD1 (6 bases). V gave up 3 bases and J gave up 1 base, with 11 bases separating them. Germline loops: CDR1 MNHEY, CDR2 SVGEGT. The CDR3 length is 15 residues. This CDR3 is CASSYKQGRTDTQYF. CDR3 sequence (DNA): TGTGCCAGCAGTTATAAACAGGGTCGCACAGATACGCAGTATTTT.

This clonotype was seen repeatedly, ten times or more. The V gene is TRBV20-1, the J gene TRBJ1-4; 7 nucleotides match TRBD1. Looked up from germline, CDR1 is DFQATT and CDR2 is SNEGSKA (reference sequence). Trimming at V came to 0 bases and at J to 8 bases, leaving 6 bases not matched to a gene. CDR3 length equals 14 residues. The CDR3 loop reads CSARDETGSEKLFF. Written as DNA, the CDR3 is TGCAGTGCTAGAGATGAGACAGGGAGCGAAAAACTGTTTTTT.

There are many counts of this clonotype. The chain combines TRBV5-8 with TRBJ2-4, with a tentative D call TRBD1 (5 bases). The CDR3 is 15 amino acids. Germline CDR1 and CDR2: SGHTS and YDEGEE. Between the trimmed V and J ends, which lost 0 bases and 8 bases, there was a span of 15 bases. CDR3 in DNA: TGTGCCAGCAGCTTGGTCGACAGCCTCAGGGACATTCAGTACTTC. Translated: CASSLVDSLRDIQYF.

In its sample, this clonotype was seen many times. The chain joins TRBV6-5 to TRBJ2-3; possibly TRBD1 for D (6 bases). CDR3 length equals 14 residues. Between the trimmed V and J ends, which lost 6 bases and 7 bases, there was a span of 17 bases. The germline V gene has CDR1 MNHEY and CDR2 SVGAGI. The CDR3 reads CASSLVGQGNTQYF. CDR3 sequence (DNA): TGTGCCAGCAGCCTGGTCGGGCAGGGGAATACGCAGTATTTT.

This clonotype was seen at least ten times. The chain joins TRBV28 to TRBJ2-7, with TRBD1 identical over 7 bases. The junction had 16 bases not matched to a gene; V was cut back by 5 bases and J by 6 bases. The germline V gene has CDR1 MDHEN and CDR2 SYDVKM. CDR3 size: 16 residues. The DNA for the CDR3 is TGTGCCAGCAGTCCACCCGAGGTCCTTAGGGGGCTCGAGCAGTACTTC. Translating gives CASSPPEVLRGLEQYF.

This clonotype has a count of ten or more. The chain combines TRBV7-2 with TRBJ2-1, with a weak D call TRBD2 (6 bases). There are 15 residues in the CDR3. The germline gives CDR1 SGHTA, CDR2 FQGNSA. The V end lost 5 bases, the J end lost 1 base, and 12 bases lay between the germline ends. The DNA for the CDR3 is TGTGCCAGCAGCCCCCGGGACTTATCCTACAATGAGCAGTTCTTC. This gives the protein CASSPRDLSYNEQFF.

This clonotype is classed as medium-sized. The chain joins TRBV7-8 to TRBJ2-5; no reliable D call. Trimming pared 5 bases from V and 2 bases from J, leaving 12 bases between. Germline assignment: CDR1 SGHVS and CDR2 FQNEAQ. CDR3 length: 14 amino acids. CDR3 amino acids: CASSPRRGQETQYF. CDR3 sequence (DNA): TGTGCCAGCAGCCCGCGCCGAGGACAAGAGACCCAGTACTTC.